This T cell receptor (beta chain) came from a study of chemoradiotherapy in HPV16-positive cancers. Study-level findings and limits: HPV-specific T cells were functionally defined from only two HPV16-positive patients.

CDR3 length: 15 residues. Germline V lookup: CDR1 SSHAT, CDR2 FNYEAQ (reference sequence). V lost 1 base to trimming and J lost 2 bases; unmatched junction nucleotides: 2. About this clone: Its antigen is not identified.

Repertoires were sampled repeatedly during chemoradiotherapy. Produced via immunoSEQ multiplex PCR; TCRdb's table is partial and in-frame only. The sample carries over 30,000 clones, 86% recorded once. The material was blood, obtained from a patient who underwent chemoradiotherapy. The sequence came from a human donor with HPV-associated anogenital cancer. This chain connects TRBV7-7 to TRBJ2-1; 7 positions agree with TRBD1. CDR3: CASSLGGGAYNEQFF. The CDR3 nucleotides are TGTGCCAGCAGCTTAGGAGGGGGCGCCTACAATGAGCAGTTCTTC.